The 17 T cell receptor beta chains in this list originate from one sample, sequenced in a study of blood T cell repertoires in COVID-19 (dated by TCRdb to about 2020). Libraries were constructed by the immunoSEQ multiplex PCR assay. In TCRdb, the immuneACCESS table is reduced to in-frame sequences with V and J assigned. These tables do not hold every clone; where another copy was compared, an unresolved V gene accounts for under half, and the others remain unexplained. The sample data list 150,000 to 200,000 clones, and less than 90% of these were observed just once. Around 1.2% of the sample is in the top ten clones. The sample was PBMCs or T cells enriched from blood (not recorded which). These receptors were taken from a human donor with acute COVID-19. The donor label of this sample is uncertain.

The chain has TRBV20-1 and TRBJ1-2, with D possibly TRBD1 on 5 matching bases. This CDR3 contains 14 residues. In germline, CDR1 is DFQATT, CDR2 SNEGSKA (reference sequence). Between the trimmed V and J ends, which lost 3 bases and 7 bases, there was a span of 18 bases. CDR3 DNA: TGCAGTGCTAGTGGGGCAGGGCGTTTTTCTGGCTACACCTTC. Translation: CSASGAGRFSGYTF.

The rearrangement links TRBV24-1 to TRBJ1-2, with D perhaps TRBD1 (5 bases). Germline loops: CDR1 KGHDR, CDR2 SFDVKD. Trimming took off 1 base at V and 8 bases at J, with 10 bases between the two ends. The CDR3 consists of 13 residues. CDR3 residues: CATSDFGTWGYTF. The CDR3 DNA follows: TGTGCCACCAGTGATTTCGGGACTTGGGGCTACACCTTC.

This chain uses TRBV18 with TRBJ1-1; D is uncertain. CDR1 is KGHSH and CDR2 is LQKENI in the germline V gene. The length of the CDR3 is 13 residues. Trimming shortened V by 6 bases and J by 5 bases, and 13 bases separated the two germline ends. The DNA for the CDR3 is TGTGCCAGCTCTCTTGGCATGGTGACTGAAGCTTTCTTT. Its protein product is CASSLGMVTEAFF.

The chain links TRBV6-5 to TRBJ1-1; D may be TRBD1 (5 bases). V lost 5 bases, J lost 11 bases, and 12 bases lay in between. The germline V gene has CDR1 MNHEY and CDR2 SVGAGI. There are 11 residues in the CDR3. CDR3 sequence (DNA): TGTGCCAGCAGTAGGGGACTTGGTGCTTTCTTT. Residues: CASSRGLGAFF.

V usage is TRBV6-5 and J usage is TRBJ1-2; 9 bases agree with TRBD1. Germline loops: CDR1 MNHEY, CDR2 SVGAGI. Germline trimming cut 8 bases from V and 2 bases from J; bases unmatched to any gene: 3. The CDR3 sequence is 13 residues long. The CDR3 here is CASVDRGNYGYTF. CDR3 in DNA: TGTGCCAGCGTGGACAGGGGCAACTATGGCTACACCTTC.

The chain uses TRBV6-2 or TRBV6-3 and TRBJ2-4, with TRBD2 matching 7 bases. The V gene's germline CDR1 is MNHEY and CDR2 SVGEGT. Losses at the gene ends were 0 bases for V and 6 bases for J; bases not matched to a gene: 11. The CDR3 covers 17 residues. In DNA form, the CDR3 reads TGTGCCAGCAGTTACTCAGTCGGTAGCGGGTTTGGAAACATTCAGTACTTC. Protein: CASSYSVGSGFGNIQYF.

The chain recombines TRBV21-1 with TRBJ1-1; TRBD1, the table's D call, lacks a check against the DNA. TRBV21-1 is termed a pseudogene. There are 13 residues in the CDR3. CDR3 nucleotide sequence: TGTGCCAGCTATCAGGGAATGAACACTGAAGCTTTCTTT. Translation: CASYQGMNTEAFF.

The chain has TRBV28 and TRBJ2-4, with TRBD1 as a possible D gene (6 bases). CDR1 and CDR2 from the germline V gene are MDHEN and SYDVKM. The CDR3 spans 14 residues. V gave up 10 bases and J gave up 0 bases, with 13 bases separating them. CDR3 in amino acids: CATVQGVAKNIQYF. Here the CDR3 DNA reads TGTGCCACCGTACAGGGAGTAGCCAAAAACATTCAGTACTTC.

The chain combines TRBV7-3 with TRBJ2-3, with 7 bases identical to TRBD2. The V gene's germline CDR1 is SGHTA and CDR2 FQGTGA. This CDR3 comprises 13 residues. V gave up 5 bases and J gave up 3 bases; unmatched junction bases: 2. The CDR3 DNA reads as TGTGCCAGCAGCATCGGGGGGACAGATACGCAGTATTTT. Its protein product is CASSIGGTDTQYF.

The chain has TRBV7-8 and TRBJ2-6; 9 nucleotides line up with TRBD1. Germline V CDR1 and CDR2: SGHVS, FQNEAQ. Trimming removed 5 bases from V and 4 bases from J; junction bases left unmatched: 9. The length of the CDR3 is 17 residues. DNA for the CDR3: TGTGCCAGCAGCCCGACAGGGGGGACTACCGGGGCCAACGTCCTGACTTTC. Amino acid sequence: CASSPTGGTTGANVLTF.

V gene TRBV5-5 combines with J gene TRBJ1-2, with D possibly matching TRBD1 (6 bases). Germline V CDR1 and CDR2: SGHKS, YYEKEE (reference sequence). Trimming took off 4 bases at V and 8 bases at J, with 15 bases between the two ends. The CDR3 sequence is 13 residues long. The CDR3: CASSPPRGRGYTF. CDR3 nucleotides: TGTGCCAGCAGCCCCCCCAGGGGTCGGGGCTACACCTTC.

This clone was seen only a few times. The rearrangement joins TRBV15 to TRBJ1-1, with D hard to call. Germline CDR1 and CDR2: LNHNV and YYDKDF (reference sequence). This CDR3 has 12 amino acids. V was clipped by 1 base and J by 6 bases, with 6 bases between them. The CDR3 region is CATSRVTSEAFF. The CDR3 DNA follows: TGTGCCACCAGCAGAGTGACATCTGAAGCTTTCTTT. Drawing the rest from reference TRBV15 and TRBJ1-1, the complete variable domain is DAMVIQNPRYQVTQFGKPVTLSCSQTLNHNVMYWYQQKSSQAPKLLFHYYDKDFNNEADTPDNFQSRRPNTSFCFLDIRSPGLGDTAMYLCATSRVTSEAFFGQGTRLTVV.

This clone was seen once. The chain joins TRBV19 to TRBJ1-6, with D possibly being TRBD1 (6 bases). From germline, CDR1 is LNHDA and CDR2 SQIVND (reference sequence). Trimming left V 7 bases short and J 7 bases short, with 8 bases between. The CDR3 sequence is 12 residues long. CDR3 DNA sequence: TGTGCCAGTACCCAGGGGAATTCACCCCTCCACTTT. Residues: CASTQGNSPLHF.

V usage is TRBV4-1 and J usage is TRBJ1-2; 9 nucleotides line up with TRBD1. There are 16 residues in the CDR3. Per germline, CDR1 MGHRA and CDR2 YSYEKL. The junction had 13 bases not matched to a gene; V was cut back by 0 bases and J by 11 bases. The DNA for the CDR3 is TGCGCCAGCAGCCAAGAAAGGGTAAACAGGGGGCGTTTTTACACCTTC. Translating it yields CASSQERVNRGRFYTF.

The J gene is TRBJ1-5, the V gene TRBV4-1; tentative D call: TRBD1 (6 bases). This CDR3 has 17 amino acids. The germline CDR1 and CDR2 sequences are MGHRA and YSYEKL. Trimming took off 1 base at V and 4 bases at J, with 17 bases between the two ends. DNA of the CDR3: TGCGCCAGCAGCCAAGCCCCACAGGGTGTGGGGAATCAGCCCCAGCATTTT. This sequence encodes CASSQAPQGVGNQPQHF.

This clone was detected a few times. The V and J genes are TRBV15 and TRBJ1-6; D perhaps matches TRBD1 (6 bases). Trimming removed 8 bases from V and 13 bases from J, with 18 bases in between. Germline lookup yields CDR1 LNHNV and CDR2 YYDKDF (reference sequence). The CDR3 has 13 amino acids. CDR3: CATAGGQGSPLHF. The CDR3 bases are TGTGCCACCGCGGGGGGCCAAGGTAGCCCCCTCCACTTT.

This clone was recorded once. The V gene is TRBV11-2, the J gene TRBJ2-6, with D possibly TRBD1 on 6 matching bases. The CDR3 contains 16 residues. V gave up 5 bases and J gave up 0 bases, with 11 bases separating them. CDR1 is SGHAT, CDR2 FQNNGV, per germline. The CDR3 DNA follows: TGTGCCAGCAGCGCCCTCAGGGGCTCTGGGGCCAACGTCCTGACTTTC. This translates into CASSALRGSGANVLTF.